Below, one T cell receptor (beta chain) is given with its context. Its antigen is unidentified. The germline gives CDR1 MNHEY, CDR2 SMNVEV (reference sequence). This CDR3 contains 15 residues. Trimming cost V 6 bases and J 2 bases; bases outside gene matches: 8. This specimen comes from a study of T cell responses to AZD1222 COVID-19 vaccine. Overall study results and limits: It was only after the peak T cell response that any repertoires were sampled. Spike-specific TCR repertoires showed rising breadth and depth after two AZD1222 doses.

The table came from immunoSEQ multiplex PCR; TCRdb's copy has only in-frame clones and leaves some out. The sample has roughly 120,000 clones; roughly 90% are singletons. Second doses at about 4 or about 12 weeks were pooled. This sequence joins TRBV27 and TRBJ1-2; 8 nucleotides match TRBD1. This material consisted of peripheral blood, taken 28 days after the second AZD1222 dose. The TCR originated in an adult who received the AZD1222 COVID-19 vaccine. Here the CDR3 reads CASRYAGGPNYGYTF. The CDR3 region has the DNA TGTGCCAGCAGATATGCAGGGGGCCCCAACTATGGCTACACCTTC.